A single sample is the source of the 24 T cell receptor beta chains below, sequenced in a study of blood T cells in healthy people across ages. A second roughly 6 to 12 cycle PCR used barcoded and J-beta primers. In TCRdb, the 5' RACE reads were re-called with MiXCR into one record per CDR3 protein. The sample includes 550,000 to 750,000 distinct CDR3 sequences, roughly 21% of them seen just once. The sequenced sample consisted of blood. These receptors were obtained from a man in his 70s in good health.

A word on this clonotype: One junction end disagrees with the germline gene, perhaps due to a read error. This rearrangement joins TRBV27 to TRBJ2-5; D not resolved. The CDR3 has 13 amino acids. Looked up from germline, CDR1 is MNHEY and CDR2 is SMNVEV (reference sequence). The CDR3 DNA follows: TGTGCCAGCAGTTTCGCCGCGACCGAGTGGGCGTTCTTC. Encoded protein: CASSFAATEWAFF.

J is TRBJ2-1 and V is TRBV11-2; 8 bases are a match to TRBD2. The V gene's germline CDR1 is SGHAT and CDR2 FQNNGV. Germline trimming cut 3 bases from V and 2 bases from J; bases unmatched to any gene: 3. This CDR3 has 15 amino acids. The CDR3 sequence: CASSFTSGTYNEQFF. The CDR3 nucleotides are TGTGCCAGCAGCTTCACTAGCGGAACCTACAATGAGCAGTTCTTC. Filled out from reference TRBV11-2 and TRBJ2-1, the complete variable domain reads EAGVAQSPRYKIIEKRQSVAFWCNPISGHATLYWYQQILGQGPKLLIQFQNNGVVDDSQLPKDRFSAERLKGVDSTLKIQPAKLEDSAVYLCASSFTSGTYNEQFFGPGTRLTVL.

This rearrangement joins TRBV5-1 to TRBJ1-2; a possible D gene is TRBD1 (5 bases). The germline V gene has CDR1 SGHRS and CDR2 YFSETQ. The length of the CDR3 is 14 residues. Trimming cost V 5 bases and J 5 bases, with 16 bases left between them. The CDR3 reads CASSPGTAAYGYTF. CDR3 DNA: TGCGCCAGCAGTCCCGGGACGGCCGCTTATGGCTACACCTTC.

This clonotype occurred a few times. The chain links TRBV30 to TRBJ2-5, with a possible D match to TRBD2 (5 bases). The end of the DNA fits TRBJ2-7 better, so the J call may be wrong. Germline CDR1 is GTSNPN and CDR2 is SVGIG (reference sequence). The CDR3 sequence is 12 residues long. CDR3 residues: CAWSVAVGEQYF. CDR3 DNA sequence: TGTGCCTGGAGTGTAGCGGTGGGCGAGCAGTACTTC.

This clonotype was counted between two and nine times. The CDR3 DNA reads as TGTGCCAGCAGTGAAGACAGGCAGGGGGAGACCCAGTACTTC. It is translated as CASSEDRQGETQYF. This chain connects TRBV2 to TRBJ2-5; D possibly corresponds to TRBD1 (6 bases). This CDR3 has 14 residues. Germline assignment: CDR1 SNHLY and CDR2 FYNNEI. Deletions cut 1 base from V and 5 bases from J, with 11 bases between.

V and J are TRBV20-1 and TRBJ2-3; 7 nucleotides match TRBD2. V lost 3 bases to trimming and J lost 6 bases; unmatched junction nucleotides: 12. Germline V gives CDR1 DFQATT, CDR2 SNEGSKA (reference sequence). CDR3 length equals 15 residues. The CDR3 protein is CSASRASGSGDTQYF. In nucleotides, the CDR3 is TGCAGTGCTAGTCGGGCTAGCGGTTCAGGGGATACGCAGTATTTT.

This clonotype appeared a few times. The chain is built from TRBV18 and TRBJ2-1, with 11 bases identical to TRBD2. CDR1 is KGHSH and CDR2 is LQKENI in the germline V gene. The CDR3 is 15 amino acids. The V and J ends lost 4 bases and 8 bases, in that order; junction bases with no gene match: 7. Here the CDR3 DNA reads TGTGCCAGCTCACTCTCGACTAGCGGGATTGATGAGCAGTTCTTC. Protein: CASSLSTSGIDEQFF. Full variable domain (outside the CDR3, taken from reference TRBV18 and TRBJ2-1): NAGVMQNPRHLVRRRGQEARLRCSPMKGHSHVYWYRQLPEEGLKFMVYLQKENIIDESGMPKERFSAEFPKEGPSILRIQQVVRGDSAAYFCASSLSTSGIDEQFFGPGTRLTVL.

This clonotype was counted between two and nine times. The chain joins TRBV4-1 to TRBJ2-3, with TRBD2 matching over 11 bases. Germline CDR1 MGHRA, CDR2 YSYEKL. V shed 0 bases, J shed 9 bases, and the junction held 5 bases outside the gene matches. CDR3 length equals 15 residues. The CDR3 region is CASSQDVAGGLTQYF. The CDR3 DNA reads as TGCGCCAGCAGCCAAGATGTAGCGGGAGGGTTGACGCAGTATTTT.

This clonotype turned up a few times. This rearrangement joins TRBV4-1 to TRBJ1-2, with a possible D match to TRBD1 (5 bases). The germline V and J ends were trimmed by 0 bases and 4 bases, with 12 bases remaining between them. This CDR3 has 15 residues. Germline V gene lookup returns CDR1 MGHRA and CDR2 YSYEKL. The CDR3 DNA is TGCGCCAGCAGCCAAGATCGGGCAGGGAGCTATGGCTACACCTTC. Translated, it gives CASSQDRAGSYGYTF.

This chain connects TRBV20-1 to TRBJ2-1, with no clear D. Germline V lookup: CDR1 DFQATT, CDR2 SNEGSKA (reference sequence). CDR3 length equals 11 residues. V was trimmed by 7 bases and J by 6 bases, leaving 10 bases between them. This CDR3 reads CSGHRLNEQFF. The CDR3 nucleotides read TGCAGTGGGCACCGCCTCAATGAGCAGTTCTTC.

This clonotype was observed many times. CDR3 coding DNA: TGTGCCATCAGTGAGTCACAGGGATACCACGAGCAGTACTTC. This gives the protein CAISESQGYHEQYF. The J gene is TRBJ2-7, the V gene TRBV10-3; D is possibly TRBD1 (6 bases). Germline-derived CDR1 and CDR2 are ENHRY and SYGVKD. V lost 0 bases to trimming and J lost 5 bases, with 11 bases between them. The CDR3 is 14 residues long.

The chain is built from TRBV14 and TRBJ2-5, with a possible D match to TRBD1 (5 bases). This CDR3 is built from 14 residues. Deletions cut 4 bases from V and 3 bases from J, with 12 bases between. CDR1 is SGHDN and CDR2 is FVKESK in the germline V gene. CDR3 coding DNA: TGTGCCAGCAGCCGAACCGACAGAAAAGAGACCCAGTACTTC. It is translated as CASSRTDRKETQYF.

A few counts support this clonotype. The rearrangement links TRBV7-3 to TRBJ1-1; no firm D call. Trimming left V 5 bases short and J 1 base short, with 11 bases between. The CDR3 covers 14 residues. Germline assignment: CDR1 SGHTA and CDR2 FQGTGA. The CDR3 reads CASSLRPRNTEAFF. CDR3 bases: TGTGCCAGCAGCCTCAGGCCGCGGAACACTGAAGCTTTCTTT.

This clonotype was recorded at least ten times. The J gene is TRBJ1-1, the V gene TRBV10-3, with no clear D. Per the germline V gene, CDR1 is ENHRY and CDR2 is SYGVKD. V was pared by 3 bases and J by 0 bases, with 17 bases between. The CDR3 totals 17 residues. The CDR3 bases are TGTGCCATCAGTGATAATAGGGTCGGATACATGAACACTGAAGCTTTCTTT. Its translation: CAISDNRVGYMNTEAFF.

This chain uses TRBV6-2 or TRBV6-3 with TRBJ2-2; D possibly corresponds to TRBD2 (7 bases). The CDR3 extends over 15 amino acids. V gave up 7 bases and J gave up 0 bases, with 12 bases separating them. From germline, CDR1 is MNHEY and CDR2 SVGEGT. DNA for the CDR3: TGTGCCAGCAAAGAGGGGGGGCCGAACACCGGGGAGCTGTTTTTT. This sequence encodes CASKEGGPNTGELFF.

CDR3 residues: CASSLAGQGNGSPLHF. The DNA for the CDR3 is TGTGCCAGCAGCTTAGCGGGGCAGGGGAACGGTTCACCCCTCCACTTT. This chain links TRBV7-2 with TRBJ1-6, with D tentatively TRBD1 (6 bases). The CDR3 is made up of 16 amino acids. Germline assignment: CDR1 SGHTA and CDR2 FQGNSA. Trimming cost V 0 bases and J 9 bases, with 15 bases left between them.

This clonotype showed up just a few times. J is TRBJ2-5 and V is TRBV7-2, with D perhaps TRBD1 or TRBD2 (5 bases each). From germline, CDR1 is SGHTA and CDR2 FQGNSA. CDR3 length: 15 residues. Deletions cut 3 bases from V and 11 bases from J, with 22 bases between. The CDR3 sequence: CASSFGTSLNVEQYF. The CDR3 region has the DNA TGTGCCAGCAGCTTCGGGACCAGTCTTAATGTGGAGCAGTACTTC.

The V and J genes are TRBV29-1 and TRBJ2-5, with 11 positions matching TRBD1. The J call is doubtful: the DNA matches TRBJ2-7 better. The CDR3 extends over 13 amino acids. The germline CDR1 and CDR2 sequences are SQVTM and ANQGSEA. CDR3: CGARDRGNYEQYF. As DNA, the CDR3 is TGCGGCGCCCGGGACAGGGGGAACTACGAGCAGTACTTC.

In its sample, this clonotype was seen a few times. This chain links TRBV15 with TRBJ2-5; the D gene is possibly TRBD1 (5 bases). The V end was cut by 0 bases, the J end by 2 bases, with 13 bases between. The CDR3 totals 16 residues. Looked up from germline, CDR1 is LNHNV and CDR2 is YYDKDF (reference sequence). The CDR3 sequence: CATSRDLIDSQETQYF. The CDR3 coding sequence is TGTGCCACCAGCAGAGATCTTATCGACAGTCAAGAGACCCAGTACTTC. Full variable domain (rest looked up from reference TRBV15 and TRBJ2-5): DAMVIQNPRYQVTQFGKPVTLSCSQTLNHNVMYWYQQKSSQAPKLLFHYYDKDFNNEADTPDNFQSRRPNTSFCFLDIRSPGLGDTAMYLCATSRDLIDSQETQYFGPGTRLLVL.

The DNA for the CDR3 is TGCGCCAGCAGCTTATACAGGGAAGGCTACACCTTC. This gives the protein CASSLYREGYTF. The genes are TRBV5-1 and TRBJ1-2; TRBD1 is a possible D gene (6 bases). Germline CDR1 and CDR2: SGHRS and YFSETQ. The CDR3 extends over 12 amino acids. V lost 2 bases to trimming and J lost 8 bases, with 10 bases between them. Variable domain in full (rest from reference TRBV5-1 and TRBJ1-2): KAGVTQTPRYLIKTRGQQVTLSCSPISGHRSVSWYQQTPGQGLQFLFEYFSETQRNKGNFPGRFSGRQFSNSRSEMNVSTLELGDSALYLCASSLYREGYTFGSGTRLTVV.

This clonotype was seen at least ten times. V and J are TRBV14 and TRBJ2-3; D remains unclear. Looked up from germline, CDR1 is SGHDN and CDR2 is FVKESK. The CDR3 has 14 residues. Trimming left V 5 bases short and J 3 bases short, with 12 bases between. CDR3 nucleotides: TGTGCCAGCAGCTCCCGCTCTAGGACAGATACGCAGTATTTT. This sequence encodes CASSSRSRTDTQYF.

V gene TRBV6-1 combines with J gene TRBJ2-5, with a weak D call TRBD1 (6 bases). The last part of the DNA fits TRBJ2-7 better; the J call may be wrong. The CDR3 consists of 15 residues. Looked up from germline, CDR1 is MNHNS and CDR2 is SASEGT. CDR3 nucleotides: TGTGCCAGCAACCGGAACAGGGCTGAATCCTACGAGCAGTACTTC. Its protein product is CASNRNRAESYEQYF.

The chain combines TRBV2 with TRBJ2-2; D not certain. Germline V gene data show CDR1 as SNHLY and CDR2 as FYNNEI. Trimming stripped 7 bases from V and 0 bases from J, with 12 bases between. The CDR3 consists of 15 residues. The CDR3: CASTADRPNTGELFF. CDR3 DNA: TGTGCCAGCACCGCGGACCGACCGAACACCGGGGAGCTGTTTTTT.

A few counts support this clonotype. In nucleotides, the CDR3 is TGCGCCAGCAGCTTAGCGGGACGCGAGCAGTACTTC. It translates to CASSLAGREQYF. The chain has TRBV5-1 and TRBJ2-1, with 7 bases identical to TRBD2. Matching the DNA end better, TRBJ2-7 makes the J call doubtful. Germline V gives CDR1 SGHRS, CDR2 YFSETQ. The CDR3 spans 12 residues.